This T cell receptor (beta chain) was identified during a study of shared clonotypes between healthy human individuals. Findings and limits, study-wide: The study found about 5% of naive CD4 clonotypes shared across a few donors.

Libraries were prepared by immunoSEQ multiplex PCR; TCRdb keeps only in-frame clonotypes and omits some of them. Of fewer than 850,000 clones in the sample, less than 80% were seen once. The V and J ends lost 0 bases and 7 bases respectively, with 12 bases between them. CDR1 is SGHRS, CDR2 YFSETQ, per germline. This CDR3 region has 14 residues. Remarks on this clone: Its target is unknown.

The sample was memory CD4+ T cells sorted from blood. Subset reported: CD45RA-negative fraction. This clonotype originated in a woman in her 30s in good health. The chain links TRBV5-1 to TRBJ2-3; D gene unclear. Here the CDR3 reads CASSLDGRRNTQYF. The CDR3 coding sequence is TGCGCCAGCAGCTTGGATGGCCGGCGGAATACGCAGTATTTT.